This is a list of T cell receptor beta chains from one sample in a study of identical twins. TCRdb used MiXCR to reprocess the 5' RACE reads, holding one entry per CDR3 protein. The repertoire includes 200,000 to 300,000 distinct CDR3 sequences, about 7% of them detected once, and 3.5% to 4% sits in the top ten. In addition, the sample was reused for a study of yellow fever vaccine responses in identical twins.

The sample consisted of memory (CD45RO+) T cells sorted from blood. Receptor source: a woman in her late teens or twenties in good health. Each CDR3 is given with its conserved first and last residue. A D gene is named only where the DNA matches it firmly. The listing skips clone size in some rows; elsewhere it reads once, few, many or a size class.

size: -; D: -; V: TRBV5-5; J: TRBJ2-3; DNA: TGTGCCAGCAGCTTGACCCCCAGGCGGGAAAGGACAGATACGCAGTATTTT; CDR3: CASSLTPRRERTDTQYF
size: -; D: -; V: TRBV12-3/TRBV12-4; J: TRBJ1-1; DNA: TGTGCCAGCAGCCGTTCGGGGGGAGGGTTGCTGATGAACACTGAAGCTTTCTTT; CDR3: CASSRSGGGLLMNTEAFF
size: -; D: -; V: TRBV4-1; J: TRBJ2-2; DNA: TGCGCCAGCAGCCGATATACTTCCAACACCGGGGAGCTGTTTTTT; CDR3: CASSRYTSNTGELFF
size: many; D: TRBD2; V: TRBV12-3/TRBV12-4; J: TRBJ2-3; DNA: TGTGCCAGCAACAACGGCGCGGGGGGTACGCAGTATTTT; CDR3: CASNNGAGGTQYF
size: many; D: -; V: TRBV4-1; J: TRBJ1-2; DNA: TGCGCCAGCAGCCAACAGGTGGCCCAAGGCTATGGCTACACCTTC; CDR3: CASSQQVAQGYGYTF
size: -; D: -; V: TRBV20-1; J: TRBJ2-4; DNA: TGCAGTGCTAGAAAGGAGCCCAAGGGCATTCAGTACTTC; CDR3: CSARKEPKGIQYF
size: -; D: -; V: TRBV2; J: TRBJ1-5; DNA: TGTGCCAGCAGACCCACCGGTGGGGGGGTGGGTCAGCCCCAGCATTTT; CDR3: CASRPTGGGVGQPQHF
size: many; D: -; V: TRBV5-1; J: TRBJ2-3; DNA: TGTGCCAGCAGCTTAGAGGGCACAGATACGCAGTATTTT; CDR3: CASSLEGTDTQYF
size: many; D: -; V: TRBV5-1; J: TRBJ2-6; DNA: TGCGCCAGCAGCTTGGTATACGAGGGTAGGACTGGGGCCAACGTCCTGACTTTC; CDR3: CASSLVYEGRTGANVLTF
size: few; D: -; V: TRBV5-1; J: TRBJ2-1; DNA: TGCGCCAGCAGCCTCCTTAGAGCGGCCTACTCCTACAATGAGCAGTTCTTC; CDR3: CASSLLRAAYSYNEQFF
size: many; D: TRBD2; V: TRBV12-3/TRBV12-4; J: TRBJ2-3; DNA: TGTGCCAGCAGTGCCTGGACTAGCGGGACCACAGATACGCAGTATTTT; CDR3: CASSAWTSGTTDTQYF
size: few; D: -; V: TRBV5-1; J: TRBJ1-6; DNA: TGCGCCAGCAGGGGGGACGACAATTCACCCCTCCACTTT; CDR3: CASRGDDNSPLHF
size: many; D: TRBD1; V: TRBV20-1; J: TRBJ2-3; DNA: TGCAGTGCAACTCCCGGGACAGGGGTTACAGATACGCAGTATTTT; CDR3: CSATPGTGVTDTQYF
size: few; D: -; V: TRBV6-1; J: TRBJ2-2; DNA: TGTGCCAGCAGTGGGCGGCGGGGGAACACCGGGGAGCTGTTTTTT; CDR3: CASSGRRGNTGELFF
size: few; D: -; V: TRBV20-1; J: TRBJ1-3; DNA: TGCAGTGCTAGAGAGGGTAGGGGCTCTGGAAACACCATATATTTT; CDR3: CSAREGRGSGNTIYF
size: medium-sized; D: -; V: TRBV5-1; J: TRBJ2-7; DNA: TGCGCCAGCAGTTTGTGGGCAGCCTACGAGCAGTACTTC; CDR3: CASSLWAAYEQYF
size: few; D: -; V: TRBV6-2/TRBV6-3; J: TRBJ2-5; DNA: TGTGCCAGCAGTTGGGACCCTGAGGTTGAGACCCAGTACTTC; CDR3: CASSWDPEVETQYF
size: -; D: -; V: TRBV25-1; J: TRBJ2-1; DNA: TGTGCCAGCAGTGAATCGGGGGCGCGCTACAATGAGCAGTTCTTC; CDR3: CASSESGARYNEQFF
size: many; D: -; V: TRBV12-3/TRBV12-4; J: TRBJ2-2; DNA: TGTGCCAGCAGTTACGGGGGGCGAAGGAACACCGGGGAGCTGTTTTTT; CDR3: CASSYGGRRNTGELFF
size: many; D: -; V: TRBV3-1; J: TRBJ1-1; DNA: TGTGCCAGCAGCCAAGGGTGGGCAGAGAACACTGAAGCTTTCTTT; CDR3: CASSQGWAENTEAFF
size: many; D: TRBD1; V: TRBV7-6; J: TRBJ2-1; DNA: TGTGCCAGCAGCTTAGACGGACAGGGGTTGAATGAGCAGTTCTTC; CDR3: CASSLDGQGLNEQFF
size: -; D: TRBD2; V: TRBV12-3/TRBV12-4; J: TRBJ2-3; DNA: TGTGCCAGCAGGGACGTTAGGGGACTAAAAGGGGATACGCAGTATTTT; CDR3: CASRDVRGLKGDTQYF
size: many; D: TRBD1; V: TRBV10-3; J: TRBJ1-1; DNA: TGTGCCATCAGAGGGACAGAAGTGAACACTGAAGCTTTCTTT; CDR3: CAIRGTEVNTEAFF
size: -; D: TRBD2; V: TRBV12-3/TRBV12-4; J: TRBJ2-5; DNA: TGTGCCAGCAGTTTGGAGCGGGGGGGCCCGCGGGAGACCCAGTACTTC; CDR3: CASSLERGGPRETQYF
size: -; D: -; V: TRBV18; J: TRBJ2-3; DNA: TGTGCCAGCTCAAAAGACATCCCCACAGATACGCAGTATTTT; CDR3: CASSKDIPTDTQYF
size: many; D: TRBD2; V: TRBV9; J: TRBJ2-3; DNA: TGTGCCAGCAGCGTAGAGACTAGCGTGGCCGGTACGCAGTATTTT; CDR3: CASSVETSVAGTQYF
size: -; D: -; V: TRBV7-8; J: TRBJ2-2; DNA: TGTGCCAGCAGCTTAGCCCGAAACACCGGGGAGCTGTTTTTT; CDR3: CASSLARNTGELFF
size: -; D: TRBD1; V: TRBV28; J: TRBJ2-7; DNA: TGTGCCAGCACCCCTGGCGGGACAGGGGATTACGAGCAGTACTTC; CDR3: CASTPGGTGDYEQYF
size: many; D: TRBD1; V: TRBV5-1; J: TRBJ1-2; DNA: TGCGCCAGCAGCCCCCGGGGACAGGTGGTCGACTATGGCTACACCTTC; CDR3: CASSPRGQVVDYGYTF